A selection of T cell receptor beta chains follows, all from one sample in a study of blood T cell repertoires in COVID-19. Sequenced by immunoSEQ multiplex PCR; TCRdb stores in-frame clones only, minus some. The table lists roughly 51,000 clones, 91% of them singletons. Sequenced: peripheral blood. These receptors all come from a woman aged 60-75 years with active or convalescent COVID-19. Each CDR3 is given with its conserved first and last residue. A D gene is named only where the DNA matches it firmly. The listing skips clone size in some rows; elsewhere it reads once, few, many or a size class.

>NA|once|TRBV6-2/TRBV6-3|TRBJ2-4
CASSYGWGLAKNIQYF
TGTGCCAGCAGTTACGGGTGGGGACTAGCCAAAAACATTCAGTACTTC
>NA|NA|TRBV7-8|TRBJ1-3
CASSIQQGMGLNTIYF
TGTGCCAGCAGCATCCAACAGGGAATGGGGCTAAACACCATATATTTT
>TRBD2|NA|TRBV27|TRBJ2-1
CASAKLAALYNEQFF
TGTGCCAGCGCCAAACTAGCGGCTTTATACAATGAGCAGTTCTTC
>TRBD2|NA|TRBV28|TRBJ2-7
CASSLPMLAGGSYEQYF
TGTGCCAGCAGTTTGCCGATGTTAGCGGGGGGGTCCTACGAGCAGTACTTC
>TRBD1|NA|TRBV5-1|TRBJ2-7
CASSLEGTGAHEQYF
TGCGCCAGCAGCTTGGAGGGGACAGGGGCTCACGAGCAGTACTTC
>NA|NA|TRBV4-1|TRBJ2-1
CASSQDSGETYNEQFF
TGCGCCAGCAGCCAAGATTCGGGAGAGACTTACAATGAGCAGTTCTTC
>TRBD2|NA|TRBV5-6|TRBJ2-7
CASLPTSGRLDEQYF
TGTGCCAGCTTGCCAACTAGCGGGAGACTCGACGAGCAGTACTTC
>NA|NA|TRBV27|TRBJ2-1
CASSWASYNEQFF
TGTGCCAGCAGCTGGGCCAGCTACAATGAGCAGTTCTTC
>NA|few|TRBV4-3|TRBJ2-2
CASSQGAGTGELFF
TGCGCCAGCAGCCAAGGGGCAGGGACCGGGGAGCTGTTTTTT
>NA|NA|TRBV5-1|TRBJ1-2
CASSLGAETYGYTF
TGCGCCAGCAGCTTGGGGGCCGAAACCTATGGCTACACCTTC
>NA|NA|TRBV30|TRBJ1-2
CACRRSGGGSYGYTF
TGTGCCTGTCGCAGAAGTGGGGGGGGCAGCTATGGCTACACCTTC
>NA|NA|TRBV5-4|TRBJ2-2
CASSMSAGELFF
TGTGCCAGCAGCATGTCAGCCGGGGAGCTGTTTTTT
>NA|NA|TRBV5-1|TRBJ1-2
CASSPTANYGYTF
TGCGCCAGCAGCCCGACAGCTAACTATGGCTACACCTTC
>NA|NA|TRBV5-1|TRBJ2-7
CASSLGGTSSYEQYF
TGCGCCAGCAGCTTAGGGGGTACGAGCTCCTACGAGCAGTACTTC